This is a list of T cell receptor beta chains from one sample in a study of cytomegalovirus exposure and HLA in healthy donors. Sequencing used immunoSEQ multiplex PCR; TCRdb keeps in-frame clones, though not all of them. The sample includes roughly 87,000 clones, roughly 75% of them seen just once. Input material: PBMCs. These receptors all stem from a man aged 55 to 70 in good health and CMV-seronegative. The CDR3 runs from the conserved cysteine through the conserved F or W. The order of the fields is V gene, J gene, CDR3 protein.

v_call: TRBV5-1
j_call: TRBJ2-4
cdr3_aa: CASSSSGSAKNIQYF

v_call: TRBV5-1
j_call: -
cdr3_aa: CASSFGTSIHEQYF

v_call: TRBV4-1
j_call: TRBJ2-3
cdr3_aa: CASSQMAWGGKDTQYF

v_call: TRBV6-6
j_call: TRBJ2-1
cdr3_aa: CASSYSGGGPYNEQFF

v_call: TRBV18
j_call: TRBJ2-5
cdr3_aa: CASSPPTTGGWETQYF

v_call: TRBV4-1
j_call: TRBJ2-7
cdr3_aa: CASSQGPGLAGEYEQYF

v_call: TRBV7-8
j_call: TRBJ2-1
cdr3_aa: CASSLTQGPFNEQFF

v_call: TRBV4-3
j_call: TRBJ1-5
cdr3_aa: CASSPLEGPQHF

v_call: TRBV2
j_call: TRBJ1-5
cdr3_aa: CASSGGVGNQPQHF

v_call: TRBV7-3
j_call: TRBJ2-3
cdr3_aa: CASSRMNGGTDTQYF

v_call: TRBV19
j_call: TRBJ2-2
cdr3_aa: CASSIWSGLAGGQTGELFF

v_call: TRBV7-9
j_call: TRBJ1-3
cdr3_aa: CASSPTGSPGNTIYF

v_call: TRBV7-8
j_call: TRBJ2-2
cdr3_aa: CASSFGTSGVLTGELFF

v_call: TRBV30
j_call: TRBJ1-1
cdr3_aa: CAWSVWQDTEAFF

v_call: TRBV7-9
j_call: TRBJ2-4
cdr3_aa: CASSLVQSKNIQYF

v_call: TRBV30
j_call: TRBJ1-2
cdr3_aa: CAWSVGAGAGTYGYTF

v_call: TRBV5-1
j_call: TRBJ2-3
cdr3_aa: CASSVSPRGGRTDTQYF

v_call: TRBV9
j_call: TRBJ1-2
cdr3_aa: CASSVAQGADGYTF

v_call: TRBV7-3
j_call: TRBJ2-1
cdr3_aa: CASSPGPLSGKQNEQFF

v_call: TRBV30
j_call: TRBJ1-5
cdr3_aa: CAWSKDRPNQPQHF

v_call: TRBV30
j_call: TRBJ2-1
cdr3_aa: CAWETQGAGRINEQFF

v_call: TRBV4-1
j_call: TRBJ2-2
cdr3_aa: CASSPSPLAGGPGTGELFF

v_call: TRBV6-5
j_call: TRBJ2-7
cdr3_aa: CASSYSGDGTALEQYF

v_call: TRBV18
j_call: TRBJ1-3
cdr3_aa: CASSLTGDGGNTIYF

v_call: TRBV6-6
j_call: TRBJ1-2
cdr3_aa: CASSPDREFGGYTF

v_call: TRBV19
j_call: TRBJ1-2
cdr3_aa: CASSIVLAAVQHGYTF

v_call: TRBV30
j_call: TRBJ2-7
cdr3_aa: CAWSKLAGGRGEQYF

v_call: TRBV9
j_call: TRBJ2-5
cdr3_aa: CASSAPPGAGGETQYF

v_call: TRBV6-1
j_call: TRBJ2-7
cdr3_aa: CASSEWGRGDEQYF

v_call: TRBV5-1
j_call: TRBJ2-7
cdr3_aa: CASSLGTSGAYEQYF

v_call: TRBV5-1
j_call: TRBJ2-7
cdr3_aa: CASSSGDKGNYEQYF

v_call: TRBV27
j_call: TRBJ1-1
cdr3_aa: CASSLSSRGNTEAFF

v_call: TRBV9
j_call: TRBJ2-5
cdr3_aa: CASSVTPGDRRTQYF

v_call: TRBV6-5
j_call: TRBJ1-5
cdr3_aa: CASSPDRTQPQHF

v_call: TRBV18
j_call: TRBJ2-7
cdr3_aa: CASSGQGAHEQYF

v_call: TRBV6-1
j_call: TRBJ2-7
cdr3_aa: CASSESPDNLDEQYF

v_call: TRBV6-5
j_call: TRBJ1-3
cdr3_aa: CASSYKGAENTIYF

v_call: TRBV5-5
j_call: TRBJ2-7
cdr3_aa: CASSSPTGWDEQYF

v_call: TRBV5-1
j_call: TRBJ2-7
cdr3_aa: CASSLQAGETYEQYF

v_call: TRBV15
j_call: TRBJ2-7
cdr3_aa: CATSKDRNQGEQYF

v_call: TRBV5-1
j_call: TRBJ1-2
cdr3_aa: CASSLEGRTGIGNYGYTF

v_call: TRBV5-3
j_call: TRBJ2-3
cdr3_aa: CARSRQTSGGITDTQYF

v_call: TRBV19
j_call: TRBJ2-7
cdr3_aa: CASSRTGAGGEQYF

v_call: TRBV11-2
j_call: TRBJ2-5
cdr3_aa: CASSLDRSLTSGGETQYF

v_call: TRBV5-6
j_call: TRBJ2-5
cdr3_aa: CASSPGQRGLETQYF

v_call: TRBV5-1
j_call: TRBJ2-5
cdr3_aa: CASSLEASGAQETQYF

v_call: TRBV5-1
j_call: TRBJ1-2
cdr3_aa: CASSLANRGVYGYTF

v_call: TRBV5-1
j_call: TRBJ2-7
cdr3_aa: CASSSGTSGEYEQYF

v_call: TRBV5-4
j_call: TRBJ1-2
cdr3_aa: CASSSGQAFVDYGYTF

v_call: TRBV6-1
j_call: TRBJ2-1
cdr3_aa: CASNQGSSYNEQFF

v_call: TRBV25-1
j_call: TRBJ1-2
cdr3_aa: CASSAQTGIPYGYTF